This TCR beta chain was identified in a study of early stage breast cancer tumors. About the research overall: Most invasive tumors, about 80% of the 16, were ER+/PR+/HER2-.

Each sample had two DNA replicates, 0.5 ug blood or roughly 1.4 ug tissue. Profiling relied on immunoSEQ multiplex PCR, and the TCRdb table lists in-frame clones only, not all of them. The table records roughly 60,000 clones, over 60% of them present only once. About this clone itself: Its antigen is not identified.

CDR1 and CDR2 (germline): GTSNPN, SVGIG (reference sequence). This CDR3 region has 13 residues. The J segment lost 7 bases and the V segment lost 4 bases, leaving 7 bases of the junction unmatched. Study-level points and caveats: Compared with adjacent normal breast tissue, tumors showed 2 to 3-fold greater T cell density and higher clonality.

Input material: blood. The V and J genes are TRBV30 and TRBJ1-2; TRBD1 matches at 9 bases. This receptor was obtained from a person aged 25 to 39 with breast cancer. The DNA of the CDR3 is TGTGCCTGGACCATGGACAGGGGACGTGGCTACACCTTC. This gives the protein CAWTMDRGRGYTF.